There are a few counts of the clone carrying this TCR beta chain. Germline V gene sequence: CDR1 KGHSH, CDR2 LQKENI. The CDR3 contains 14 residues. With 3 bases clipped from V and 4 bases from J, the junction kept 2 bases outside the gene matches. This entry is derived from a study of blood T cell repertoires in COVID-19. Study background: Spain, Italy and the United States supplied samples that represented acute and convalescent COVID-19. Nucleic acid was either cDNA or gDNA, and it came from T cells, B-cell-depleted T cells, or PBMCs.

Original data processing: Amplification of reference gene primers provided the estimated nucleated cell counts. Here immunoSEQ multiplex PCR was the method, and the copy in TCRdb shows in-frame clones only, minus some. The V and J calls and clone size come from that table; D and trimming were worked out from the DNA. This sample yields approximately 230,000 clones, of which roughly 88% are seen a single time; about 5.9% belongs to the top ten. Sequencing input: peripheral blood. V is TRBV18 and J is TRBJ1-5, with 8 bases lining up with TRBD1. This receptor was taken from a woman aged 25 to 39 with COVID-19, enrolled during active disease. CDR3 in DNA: TGTGCCAGCTCACCGACAGGGGATAATCAGCCCCAGCATTTT. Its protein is CASSPTGDNQPQHF.